This T cell receptor (beta chain) stems from a study of cytomegalovirus exposure and HLA in healthy donors. Study-level results: Donors were assumed by presence/absence analyses to have roughly uniform sequencing depth. Cytomegalovirus-associated status was assigned to about 150 TCR beta chains. Later on, analysis showed that most CMV-associated TCR beta chains appeared to be HLA-restricted. In an earlier analysis, most TCR beta V segments were productive about 87% or about 30% of the time.

The PCR was carried out with 60 Vbeta primers and 13 Jbeta primers. Produced via immunoSEQ multiplex PCR; TCRdb's table is partial and in-frame only. The repertoire has 170,000 or so clones, around four fifths of them found once; the top ten carry 4.8%. As concerns this clone: The antigen is undetermined.

The receptor was derived from a girl aged 10 to 17 in good health and CMV-seropositive. The specimen was PBMCs.

The CDR3 DNA sequence: TGTGCCAGCAGCCTTCACTGGAATCAGCCCCAGCATTTT. Translated: CASSLHWNQPQHF. The V gene is TRBV7-2, the J gene TRBJ1-5; D remains ambiguous. The length of the CDR3 is 13 residues. The germline V and J ends were trimmed by 5 bases and 4 bases, with 9 bases remaining between them. The V gene's germline CDR1 is SGHTA and CDR2 FQGNSA.